This TCR beta chain originates from a study of cytomegalovirus exposure and HLA in healthy donors. General observations from the study: The HLA-A and HLA-B alleles of most subjects were reportedly predicted accurately from TCR beta sequences.

This CDR3 has 15 amino acids. In germline, CDR1 is SGHTA, CDR2 FQGNSA. After removal of 5 bases from V and 6 bases from J, the junction contained 8 bases not matched to a gene. The PCR ran on 60 Vbeta and 13 Jbeta primers. Produced via immunoSEQ multiplex PCR; TCRdb's table is partial and in-frame only. The table shows 95,000 to 130,000 clones, with around two thirds occurring only once. To note about this clone: The antigen is not known.

This clonotype was obtained from a woman aged 40 to 50 in good health and CMV-seropositive. The genes are TRBV7-2 and TRBJ2-1; 9 bases are a match to TRBD2. Sequencing was performed on PBMCs. The CDR3: CASSRTSERGNEQFF. For the CDR3, the DNA is TGTGCCAGCAGCCGGACTAGCGAACGGGGCAATGAGCAGTTCTTC.